This T cell receptor beta chain was sequenced for a study of cytomegalovirus exposure and HLA in healthy donors. Overall study context: Unique TCRs from HLA-typed donors, some 85 million of them, were held in an early data release.

Findings and caveats of the study: Indistinguishability led to the exclusion of some V segments, TRBV6-2 and TRBV6-3 included. Common viral pathogens seemed, in a later analysis, to connect with several of the most significant clusters. The authors later found HLA-associated TCR beta chains more clonally expanded than equally common others.

About this clone itself: What it recognizes is unknown.

The CDR3 covers 11 residues. CDR1 SGHRS and CDR2 YFSETQ come from the germline V gene. The ends were cut back, 4 bases at V and 11 bases at J, with 12 bases in the middle. In the PCR, 60 Vbeta and 13 Jbeta primers were used. The method was immunoSEQ multiplex PCR; TCRdb's version includes in-frame clones alone and lacks a portion of them. The sample shows 150,000 to 200,000 clones, over 75% of them seen only once. Sequencing was done on a sample of PBMCs. The TCR comes from a woman between 50 and 59 years old in good health and CMV-seronegative. The V gene is TRBV5-1, the J gene TRBJ2-5; possibly TRBD2 for D (6 bases). The CDR3 loop reads CASSNRGEQYF. The DNA of the CDR3 is TGCGCCAGCAGCAACCGCGGGGAGCAGTACTTC.